The 29 T cell receptor beta chains below were found in one sample sequenced in a study of blood T cell repertoires in COVID-19. Here immunoSEQ multiplex PCR was the method, and the copy in TCRdb shows in-frame clones only, minus some. The table shows some 15,000 clones, with around 77% occurring only once. Sequenced sample: peripheral blood. The receptor set was obtained from a human donor in a cohort sampled during active COVID-19.

This clone was observed once. The rearrangement joins TRBV5-1 to TRBJ2-7; 7 bases align to TRBD1. The junction had 3 bases not matched to a gene; V was cut back by 4 bases and J by 2 bases. The CDR3 loop spans 13 amino acids. Per the germline V gene, CDR1 is SGHRS and CDR2 is YFSETQ. The CDR3 coding sequence is TGCGCCAGCAGCCCTCAGGGGGCCTACGAGCAGTACTTC. Translation: CASSPQGAYEQYF.

V and J are TRBV9 and TRBJ1-5, with TRBD1 identical over 10 bases. The CDR3 runs 20 residues. In germline, CDR1 is SGDLS, CDR2 YYNGEE. V was pared by 4 bases and J by 2 bases, with 18 bases of the junction left unmatched. DNA of the CDR3: TGTGCCAGCAGCCCCGATAAGGGGACAGGGGAAATCAGGGGCAATCAGCCCCAGCATTTT. This encodes CASSPDKGTGEIRGNQPQHF.

This clone was seen once. The chain links TRBV5-3 to TRBJ2-7, with D perhaps TRBD1 (5 bases). TRBV5-3 is recorded as an ORF, its role being uncertain. V lost 6 bases and J lost 9, with 22 bases in between. The CDR3 is made up of 14 amino acids. The CDR3 region has the DNA TGTGCCAGAACGAGTAGGACAACGGATGAGGCGCAGTACTTC. Residues: CARTSRTTDEAQYF.

The chain links TRBV7-3 to TRBJ2-3, with a weak D call TRBD2 (6 bases). The ends were cut back, 1 base at V and 4 bases at J, with 15 bases in the middle. CDR3 length: 16 amino acids. In germline, CDR1 is SGHTA, CDR2 FQGTGA. The CDR3 sequence is CASSLKFSGASDTQYF. The CDR3 nucleotides read TGTGCCAGCAGCTTAAAGTTTTCGGGAGCATCAGATACGCAGTATTTT.

V is TRBV2 and J is TRBJ2-5, with 11 bases that match TRBD2. CDR3 length: 14 amino acids. The germline V gene has CDR1 SNHLY and CDR2 FYNNEI. Trimming took 6 bases from V and 5 from J; bases not matched to a gene: 5. The CDR3 region is CASRGSGRAETQYF. The CDR3 bases are TGTGCCAGCAGGGGTAGCGGGAGGGCGGAGACCCAGTACTTC.

V and J are TRBV18 and TRBJ1-6; 11 bases map to TRBD1. The CDR3 sequence is 15 residues long. CDR1 and CDR2 from the germline V gene are KGHSH and LQKENI. The trim removed 6 bases at V and 8 bases at J, leaving 6 bases unmatched. The CDR3 nucleotides read TGTGCCAGCTCCCAAGGACAGGGGGCTGATTCACCCCTCCACTTT. Its translation: CASSQGQGADSPLHF. The whole variable domain, remainder taken from reference TRBV18 and TRBJ1-6, is NAGVMQNPRHLVRRRGQEARLRCSPMKGHSHVYWYRQLPEEGLKFMVYLQKENIIDESGMPKERFSAEFPKEGPSILRIQQVVRGDSAAYFCASSQGQGADSPLHFGNGTRLTVT.

V gene TRBV6-5 combines with J gene TRBJ2-1, with D possibly being TRBD1 (5 bases). Germline V CDR1 and CDR2: MNHEY, SVGAGI. V was shortened by 5 bases and J by 7 bases, with 15 bases between the two germline ends. CDR3 length: 14 residues. The CDR3 sequence: CASSTQDRFNEQFF. DNA of the CDR3: TGTGCCAGCAGTACCCAAGACAGATTTAATGAGCAGTTCTTC.

The J gene is TRBJ2-6, the V gene TRBV11-2; a possible D gene is TRBD1 (6 bases). V gave up 1 base and J gave up 2 bases, with 15 bases separating them. CDR3 size: 18 residues. Germline CDR1 SGHAT, CDR2 FQNNGV. In nucleotides, the CDR3 is TGTGCCAGCAGCTTAGGGACAGCACCAAGTCCTGGGGCCAACGTCCTGACTTTC. Protein product: CASSLGTAPSPGANVLTF.

This rearrangement joins TRBV7-9 to TRBJ1-2; D is ambiguous. Germline V gives CDR1 SEHNR, CDR2 FQNEAQ (reference sequence). CDR3 length equals 16 residues. Trimming took off 6 bases at V and 4 bases at J, with 21 bases between the two ends. For the CDR3, the DNA is TGTGCCAGCAGTCAACTGCGTTCCTCGGGTCCCTATGGCTACACCTTC. This translates into CASSQLRSSGPYGYTF. The full variable domain, its missing parts supplied by reference TRBV7-9 and TRBJ1-2, is DTGVSQNPRHKITKRGQNVTFRCDPISEHNRLYWYRQTLGQGPEFLTYFQNEAQLEKSRLLSDRFSAERPKGSFSTLEIQRTEQGDSAMYLCASSQLRSSGPYGYTFGSGTRLTVV.

This clone has more than one count but fewer than ten. The chain links TRBV19 to TRBJ1-5, with D tentatively TRBD1 (5 bases). V lost 10 bases and J lost 9, with 7 bases in between. Germline CDR1 and CDR2: LNHDA and SQIVND (reference sequence). There are 9 residues in the CDR3. CDR3 nucleotides: TGTGCCACTGGGGCGCCCCAGCATTTT. It encodes CATGAPQHF.

This chain joins TRBV2 and TRBJ1-5, with TRBD1 identical over 7 bases. The CDR3 contains 14 residues. J lost 6 bases, V lost 5 bases, and 7 bases had no gene match. Per the germline V gene, CDR1 is SNHLY and CDR2 is FYNNEI. The CDR3 here is CASSLQGRGQPQHF. The CDR3 DNA is TGTGCCAGCAGTCTACAGGGGCGGGGTCAGCCCCAGCATTTT.

This clone was counted a single time. The chain employs TRBV3-1 (or the pseudogene TRBV3-2) and TRBJ2-7; 10 bases agree with TRBD2. The J segment lost 2 bases and the V segment lost 2 bases, leaving 6 bases of the junction unmatched. CDR1 and CDR2 from the germline V gene are LGHDT and YNNKEL (reference sequence). This CDR3 spans 16 amino acids. CDR3 loop: CASSQKTSGSTYEQYF. The CDR3 nucleotides read TGTGCCAGCAGCCAAAAGACTAGCGGGTCAACCTACGAGCAGTACTTC.

The V gene is TRBV28, the J gene TRBJ2-5, with D tentatively TRBD1 (6 bases). Germline lookup yields CDR1 MDHEN and CDR2 SYDVKM. Deletions cut 5 bases from V and 5 bases from J, with 18 bases between. The length of the CDR3 is 15 residues. The CDR3 DNA reads TGTGCCAGCAGTCCGTCCAGGGGAATTTGGGAGACCCAGTACTTC. This sequence encodes CASSPSRGIWETQYF. The full variable domain, with the rest looked up from reference TRBV28 and TRBJ2-5, is DVKVTQSSRYLVKRTGEKVFLECVQDMDHENMFWYRQDPGLGLRLIYFSYDVKMKEKGDIPEGYSVSREKKERFSLILESASTNQTSMYLCASSPSRGIWETQYFGPGTRLLVL.

The chain uses TRBV15 and TRBJ2-5, with a weak D call TRBD2 (7 bases). V gave up 0 bases and J gave up 5 bases, with 19 bases separating them. The CDR3 length is 17 residues. Looked up from germline, CDR1 is LNHNV and CDR2 is YYDKDF (reference sequence). The CDR3 loop reads CATSRDRGGAGRETQYF. The CDR3 DNA reads TGTGCCACCAGCAGAGATAGAGGGGGGGCTGGTCGGGAGACCCAGTACTTC.

This clone has a single count. The V call is TRBV28, the J call TRBJ2-3; possible D gene TRBD2, 7 bases. This CDR3 is 15 amino acids long. In germline, CDR1 is MDHEN, CDR2 SYDVKM. V dropped 2 bases and J dropped 5 bases, with 14 bases sitting between them. CDR3 region: CASSLRGGNIDTQYF. CDR3 DNA: TGTGCCAGCAGTTTAAGGGGGGGCAACATAGATACGCAGTATTTT.

V is TRBV24-1 and J is TRBJ2-2, with D perhaps matching TRBD2 (6 bases). Germline loops: CDR1 KGHDR, CDR2 SFDVKD. V lost 3 bases and J lost 3, with 10 bases in between. This CDR3 contains 15 residues. The CDR3 nucleotides read TGTGCCACCAGTGATGTAGCGGAGTACACCGGGGAGCTGTTTTTT. It specifies CATSDVAEYTGELFF.

The rearrangement joins TRBV5-1 to TRBJ1-2; 7 bases line up with TRBD1. Per the germline V gene, CDR1 is SGHRS and CDR2 is YFSETQ. V lost 4 bases and J lost 2; bases outside the gene matches: 2. The CDR3 runs to 13 residues. CDR3 amino acids: CASSRGQNYGYTF. CDR3 DNA: TGCGCCAGCAGCAGGGGACAGAACTATGGCTACACCTTC.

The rearrangement uses TRBV28 and TRBJ1-1; no clear D. In germline, CDR1 is MDHEN, CDR2 SYDVKM. This CDR3 contains 17 residues. Trimming cost V 6 bases and J 0 bases, with 20 bases left between them. In nucleotides, the CDR3 is TGTGCCAGCAGGGAATTTGGGAGTATAACCATGAACACTGAAGCTTTCTTT. Its translation is CASREFGSITMNTEAFF. Based on the CDR3 plus reference TRBV28 and TRBJ1-1, the full variable domain is DVKVTQSSRYLVKRTGEKVFLECVQDMDHENMFWYRQDPGLGLRLIYFSYDVKMKEKGDIPEGYSVSREKKERFSLILESASTNQTSMYLCASREFGSITMNTEAFFGQGTRLTVV.

CDR3 protein: CASSYWQGANTGELFF. The CDR3 region has the DNA TGTGCCAGCAGTTACTGGCAGGGGGCAAACACCGGGGAGCTGTTTTTT. The chain has TRBV6-2 or TRBV6-3 and TRBJ2-2, with 8 bases aligning to TRBD1. The germline CDR1 and CDR2 sequences are MNHEY and SVGEGT. Unmatched junction bases numbered 3, after V lost 1 base and J lost 2 bases. The CDR3 totals 16 residues.

The chain carries TRBV30 and TRBJ1-1, with D possibly being TRBD1 (5 bases). The CDR3 is 13 amino acids. Germline assignment: CDR1 GTSNPN and CDR2 SVGIG (reference sequence). V shed 1 base and J shed 6 bases, with 12 bases lying between them. The CDR3 DNA reads TGTGCCTGGAGTGCCGGCGGGGGGTCTGAAGCTTTCTTT. Protein product: CAWSAGGGSEAFF. Supplemented by reference TRBV30 and TRBJ1-1, the full variable domain reads SQTIHQWPATLVQPVGSPLSLECTVEGTSNPNLYWYRQAAGRGLQLLFYSVGIGQISSEVPQNLSASRPQDRQFILSSKKLLLSDSGFYLCAWSAGGGSEAFFGQGTRLTVV.

The chain recombines TRBV18 with TRBJ1-1, with 7 bases matching TRBD1. Germline lookup yields CDR1 KGHSH and CDR2 LQKENI. This CDR3 contains 17 residues. J gave up 0 bases and V 4 bases, and 11 bases lay outside the gene matches. CDR3 region: CASSRWQGVMVNTEAFF. For the CDR3, the DNA is TGTGCCAGCTCACGGTGGCAGGGGGTAATGGTGAACACTGAAGCTTTCTTT.

The rearrangement uses TRBV24-1 and TRBJ2-5, with 8 bases aligning to TRBD2. V gave up 2 bases and J gave up 4 bases; unmatched junction bases: 5. CDR3 length: 15 amino acids. Per the germline V gene, CDR1 is KGHDR and CDR2 is SFDVKD. The CDR3 here is CATSDSRGVGETQYF. CDR3 coding DNA: TGTGCCACCAGTGATTCGCGGGGGGTCGGAGAGACCCAGTACTTC.

J is TRBJ2-1 and V is TRBV27; D possibly corresponds to TRBD1 (6 bases). The CDR3 is 15 amino acids. The germline gives CDR1 MNHEY, CDR2 SMNVEV (reference sequence). V gave up 6 bases and J gave up 6 bases, with 18 bases separating them. Here the CDR3 reads CASSQGGRDPNEQFF. CDR3 bases: TGTGCCAGCAGCCAAGGGGGAAGGGACCCCAATGAGCAGTTCTTC.

The chain couples TRBV5-4 to TRBJ2-3; weak D call: TRBD2 (5 bases). From germline, CDR1 is SGHNT and CDR2 YYREEE (reference sequence). V was clipped by 0 bases and J by 2 bases, with 13 bases between them. The CDR3 runs to 16 residues. CDR3 in amino acids: CASSLGAVGHTDTQYF. CDR3 DNA: TGTGCCAGCAGCTTGGGAGCGGTAGGGCACACAGATACGCAGTATTTT.

This chain uses TRBV5-1 with TRBJ2-3; 9 bases are a match to TRBD2. Per germline, CDR1 SGHRS and CDR2 YFSETQ. CDR3 length: 15 residues. The J segment lost 4 bases and the V segment lost 0 bases, leaving 3 bases of the junction unmatched. The CDR3, as DNA: TGCGCCAGCAGCTTGGTCGCGGGAGGGGCAGATACGCAGTATTTT. Amino acids: CASSLVAGGADTQYF.

This rearrangement joins TRBV5-1 to TRBJ1-1; TRBD1 is a possible D gene (5 bases). Trimming removed 4 bases at V and 2 bases at J, with 18 bases between. CDR3 length equals 16 residues. Germline-derived CDR1 and CDR2 are SGHRS and YFSETQ. The CDR3 protein is CASSMADWGLNTEAFF. DNA of the CDR3: TGCGCCAGCAGCATGGCTGACTGGGGCCTAAACACTGAAGCTTTCTTT.

The V and J genes are TRBV6-4 and TRBJ2-3, with 7 bases identical to TRBD2. Unmatched junction bases numbered 4, after V lost 3 bases and J lost 1 base. The CDR3 runs 15 residues. Germline values: CDR1 MRHNA, CDR2 SNTAGT. The CDR3 here is CASSDRRGGTDTQYF. CDR3 nucleotide sequence: TGTGCCAGCAGTGATCGCCGGGGGGGCACAGATACGCAGTATTTT.

In its sample, this clone was seen a few times. CDR3 residues: CASRLRGSGGELFF. The CDR3, as DNA: TGTGCCAGCAGGTTACGGGGGTCGGGCGGGGAGCTGTTTTTT. This rearrangement joins TRBV2 to TRBJ2-2; D possibly corresponds to TRBD2 (6 bases). Germline CDR1 and CDR2: SNHLY and FYNNEI. The length of the CDR3 is 14 residues. V lost 6 bases and J lost 7, with 15 bases in between.

The chain has TRBV7-2 and TRBJ1-1, with a possible D match to TRBD1 (6 bases). V was shortened by 3 bases and J by 1 base, with 9 bases between the two germline ends. The CDR3 spans 14 residues. Germline lookup yields CDR1 SGHTA and CDR2 FQGNSA. The CDR3 is CASSFEQGNTEAFF. As DNA, the CDR3 is TGTGCCAGCAGCTTCGAACAGGGGAACACTGAAGCTTTCTTT.